One and the same sample provided the 11 T cell receptor beta chains below, sequenced in a study of cytotoxic CD8 clonotypes in ibrutinib-treated CLL. Sequenced by immunoSEQ multiplex PCR; TCRdb stores in-frame clones only, minus some. The sample consists of fewer than 100,000 clones, 85% to 90% of them appearing once. Specimen: PBMCs, collected before ibrutinib treatment. Receptor source: a human donor with chronic lymphocytic leukemia.

J is TRBJ2-1 and V is TRBV15; 11 bases are shared with TRBD1. CDR1 and CDR2 from the germline V gene are LNHNV and YYDKDF (reference sequence). CDR3 length equals 17 residues. V lost 1 base, J lost 6 bases, and 8 bases stayed unmatched. The CDR3 loop is CATSRGRRDRGFNEQFF. As DNA, the CDR3 is TGTGCCACCAGCAGAGGACGCCGGGACAGGGGGTTCAATGAGCAGTTCTTC. The full variable domain, its missing parts supplied by reference TRBV15 and TRBJ2-1, is DAMVIQNPRYQVTQFGKPVTLSCSQTLNHNVMYWYQQKSSQAPKLLFHYYDKDFNNEADTPDNFQSRRPNTSFCFLDIRSPGLGDTAMYLCATSRGRRDRGFNEQFFGPGTRLTVL.

The rearrangement links TRBV5-1 to TRBJ1-5, with 8 bases aligning to TRBD1. This CDR3 comprises 16 residues. The V segment lost 4 bases and the J segment 0 bases; nucleotides outside the gene matches: 6. Germline V gives CDR1 SGHRS, CDR2 YFSETQ. In nucleotides, the CDR3 is TGCGCCAGCAGCGGGTGGACAGGGCATAGCAATCAGCCCCAGCATTTT. It translates to CASSGWTGHSNQPQHF.

V and J are TRBV5-5 and TRBJ1-1; the D gene is possibly TRBD1 (5 bases). This CDR3 region has 16 residues. V lost 2 bases and J 0 bases, leaving 14 bases between the germline ends. The germline V gene has CDR1 SGHKS and CDR2 YYEKEE (reference sequence). CDR3: CASSFPTVEMNTEAFF. CDR3 in DNA: TGTGCCAGCAGCTTTCCGACAGTCGAGATGAACACTGAAGCTTTCTTT.

The chain combines TRBV9 with TRBJ2-7; D not resolved. V dropped 2 bases and J dropped 6 bases, with 12 bases sitting between them. Germline V gives CDR1 SGDLS, CDR2 YYNGEE. CDR3 length equals 13 residues. The CDR3 nucleotides are TGTGCCAGCAGCGTTGACCCGGTTACCGAGCAGTACTTC. It encodes CASSVDPVTEQYF.

The chain joins TRBV4-2 to TRBJ1-4, with 8 bases identical to TRBD1. The CDR3 runs 15 residues. V lost 0 bases, J lost 7 bases, and 4 bases stayed unmatched. Germline V gives CDR1 LGHNA, CDR2 YNFKEQ. The chain's CDR3 is CASSQDRGTGEKLFF. CDR3 nucleotides: TGTGCCAGCAGCCAAGACAGGGGGACAGGTGAAAAACTGTTTTTT.

The J gene is TRBJ2-7, the V gene TRBV6-1, with TRBD1 identical over 9 bases. The CDR3 runs to 14 residues. V lost 4 bases and J lost 6; bases outside the gene matches: 7. The germline CDR1 and CDR2 sequences are MNHNS and SASEGT. The CDR3 region has the DNA TGTGCCAGCAGTGGCGGGACAGGGTGGCCCGAGCAGTACTTC. Its translation is CASSGGTGWPEQYF.

The chain employs TRBV28 and TRBJ1-2; weak D call: TRBD1 (5 bases). The CDR3 loop spans 15 amino acids. Trimming cost V 6 bases and J 1 base, with 15 bases left between them. CDR1 is MDHEN and CDR2 is SYDVKM in the germline V gene. CDR3 in DNA: TGTGCCAGCAGCCCAACAGGTGACAGTAACTATGGCTACACCTTC. Translated: CASSPTGDSNYGYTF.

The rearrangement uses TRBV5-1 and TRBJ2-5; D is perhaps TRBD1 (5 bases). The CDR3 runs 14 residues. CDR1 and CDR2 (germline): SGHRS, YFSETQ. V lost 0 bases and J lost 2, with 8 bases in between. The CDR3 spells CASSLGTGQETQYF. The CDR3 nucleotides read TGCGCCAGCAGCTTGGGAACAGGACAAGAGACCCAGTACTTC.

The J gene is TRBJ1-1, the V gene TRBV29-1; weak D call: TRBD1 (5 bases). V was pared by 7 bases and J by 5 bases, with 14 bases between. CDR1 is SQVTM and CDR2 is ANQGSEA in the germline V gene. This CDR3 comprises 12 residues. CDR3 sequence reads: CSAGGGRTEAFF. CDR3 sequence (DNA): TGCAGCGCCGGGGGGGGACGGACTGAAGCTTTCTTT.

There are a few counts of this clone. This rearrangement joins TRBV28 to TRBJ2-5; TRBD2 matches at 10 bases. V lost 5 bases and J lost 1; bases outside the gene matches: 7. This CDR3 is 16 amino acids long. Germline V lookup: CDR1 MDHEN, CDR2 SYDVKM. The CDR3 sequence is CASSLRTSGLQETQYF. CDR3 DNA sequence: TGTGCCAGCAGTCTGCGGACTAGCGGCCTCCAAGAGACCCAGTACTTC. Using reference TRBV28 and TRBJ2-5 for the parts outside the CDR3, the full variable domain is DVKVTQSSRYLVKRTGEKVFLECVQDMDHENMFWYRQDPGLGLRLIYFSYDVKMKEKGDIPEGYSVSREKKERFSLILESASTNQTSMYLCASSLRTSGLQETQYFGPGTRLLVL.

This clone was detected once. V gene TRBV6-5 combines with J gene TRBJ1-4, with no clear D. CDR3 length: 11 residues. Trimming shortened V by 7 bases and J by 10 bases, and 10 bases separated the two germline ends. Germline-derived CDR1 and CDR2 are MNHEY and SVGAGI. DNA of the CDR3: TGTGCCAGCAATCACGGTGGAAAACTGTTTTTT. This sequence encodes CASNHGGKLFF.